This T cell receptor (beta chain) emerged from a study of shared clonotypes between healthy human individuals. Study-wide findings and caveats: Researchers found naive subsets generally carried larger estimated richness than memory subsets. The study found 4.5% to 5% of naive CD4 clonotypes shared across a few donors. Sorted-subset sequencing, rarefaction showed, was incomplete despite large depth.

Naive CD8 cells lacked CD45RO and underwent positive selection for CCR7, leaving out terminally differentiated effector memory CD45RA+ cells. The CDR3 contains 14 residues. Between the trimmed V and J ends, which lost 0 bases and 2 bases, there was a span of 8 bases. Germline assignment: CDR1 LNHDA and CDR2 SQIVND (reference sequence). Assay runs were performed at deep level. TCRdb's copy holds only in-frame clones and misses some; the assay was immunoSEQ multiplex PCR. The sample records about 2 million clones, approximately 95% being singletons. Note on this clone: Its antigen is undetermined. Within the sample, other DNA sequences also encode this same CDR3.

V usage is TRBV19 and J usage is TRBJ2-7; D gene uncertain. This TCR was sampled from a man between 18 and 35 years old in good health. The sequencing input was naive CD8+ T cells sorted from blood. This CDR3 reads CASSIDGETYEQYF. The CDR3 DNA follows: TGTGCCAGTAGTATAGATGGAGAAACCTACGAGCAGTACTTC.